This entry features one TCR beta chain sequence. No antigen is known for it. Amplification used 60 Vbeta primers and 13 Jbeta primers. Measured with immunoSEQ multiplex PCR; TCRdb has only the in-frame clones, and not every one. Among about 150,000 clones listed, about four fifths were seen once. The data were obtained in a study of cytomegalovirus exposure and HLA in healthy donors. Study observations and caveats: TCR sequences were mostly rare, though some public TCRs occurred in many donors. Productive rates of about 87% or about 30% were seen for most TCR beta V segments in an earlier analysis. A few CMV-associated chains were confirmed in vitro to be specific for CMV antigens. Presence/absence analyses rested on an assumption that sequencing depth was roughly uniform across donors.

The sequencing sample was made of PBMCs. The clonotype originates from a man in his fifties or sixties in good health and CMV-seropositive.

The CDR3 region is CASSLSFTDTQYF. The CDR3 DNA follows: TGTGCCAGCAGCTTATCCTTCACAGATACGCAGTATTTT. The rearrangement links TRBV11-2 to TRBJ2-3; no reliable D call. The V gene's germline CDR1 is SGHAT and CDR2 FQNNGV. The CDR3 is 13 amino acids. V lost 2 bases to trimming and J lost 2 bases, with 5 bases between them. The entire variable domain, with the rest obtained from reference TRBV11-2 and TRBJ2-3, is as follows: EAGVAQSPRYKIIEKRQSVAFWCNPISGHATLYWYQQILGQGPKLLIQFQNNGVVDDSQLPKDRFSAERLKGVDSTLKIQPAKLEDSAVYLCASSLSFTDTQYFGPGTRLTVL.